This T cell receptor (beta chain) was identified during a study of identical twins. TCRdb used MiXCR to reprocess the 5' RACE reads, holding one entry per CDR3 protein. The data contain 1.5 million to 2 million distinct CDR3 sequences, more than 30% of them singletons. This clonotype was counted between two and nine times. CDR1 and CDR2 (germline): MNHEY, SVGAGI. The CDR3 is made up of 16 amino acids. V lost 5 bases to trimming and J lost 1 base; unmatched junction nucleotides: 8. This receptor was identified in a newborn girl in good health. Sequencing input: cord blood. The V and J genes are TRBV6-5 and TRBJ1-5; 7 bases line up with TRBD1. In nucleotides, the CDR3 is TGTGCCAGCAGTCCCTACCAGGGGGGAAGCAATCAGCCCCAGCATTTT. It yields the protein CASSPYQGGSNQPQHF.